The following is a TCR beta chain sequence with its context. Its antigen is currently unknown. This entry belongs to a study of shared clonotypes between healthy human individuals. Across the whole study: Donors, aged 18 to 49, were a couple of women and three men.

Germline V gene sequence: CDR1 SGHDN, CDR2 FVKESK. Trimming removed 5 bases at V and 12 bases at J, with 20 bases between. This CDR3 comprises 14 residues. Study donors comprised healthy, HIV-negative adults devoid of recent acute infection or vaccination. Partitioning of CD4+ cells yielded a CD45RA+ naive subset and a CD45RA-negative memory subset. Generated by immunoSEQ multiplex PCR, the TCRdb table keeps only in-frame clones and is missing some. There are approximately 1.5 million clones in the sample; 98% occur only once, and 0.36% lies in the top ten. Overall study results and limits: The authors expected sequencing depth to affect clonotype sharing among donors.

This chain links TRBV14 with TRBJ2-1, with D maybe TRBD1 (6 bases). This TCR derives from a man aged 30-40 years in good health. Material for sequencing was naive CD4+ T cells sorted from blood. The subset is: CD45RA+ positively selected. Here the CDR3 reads CASSETTGILGQFF. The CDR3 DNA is TGTGCCAGCAGCGAAACGACAGGTATTCTCGGGCAGTTCTTC.